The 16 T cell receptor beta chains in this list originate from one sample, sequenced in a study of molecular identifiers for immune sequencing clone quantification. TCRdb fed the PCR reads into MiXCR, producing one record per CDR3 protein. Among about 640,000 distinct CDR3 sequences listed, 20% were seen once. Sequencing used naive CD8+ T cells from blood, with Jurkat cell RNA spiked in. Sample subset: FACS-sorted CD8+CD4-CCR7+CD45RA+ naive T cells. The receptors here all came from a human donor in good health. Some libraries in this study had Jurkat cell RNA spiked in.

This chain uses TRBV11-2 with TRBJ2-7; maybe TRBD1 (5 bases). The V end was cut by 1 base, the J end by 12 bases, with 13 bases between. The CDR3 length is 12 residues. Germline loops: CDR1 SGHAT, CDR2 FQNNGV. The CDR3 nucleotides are TGTGCCAGCAGCTTAGTAGGGGCAGATCCGTACTTC. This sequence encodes CASSLVGADPYF.

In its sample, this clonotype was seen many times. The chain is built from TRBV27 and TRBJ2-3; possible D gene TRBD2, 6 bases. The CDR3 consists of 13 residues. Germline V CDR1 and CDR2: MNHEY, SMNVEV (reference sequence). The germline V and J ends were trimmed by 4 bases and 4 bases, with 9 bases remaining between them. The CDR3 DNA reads TGTGCCAGCAGTTGGGGCGGGGCAGATACGCAGTATTTT. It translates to CASSWGGADTQYF.

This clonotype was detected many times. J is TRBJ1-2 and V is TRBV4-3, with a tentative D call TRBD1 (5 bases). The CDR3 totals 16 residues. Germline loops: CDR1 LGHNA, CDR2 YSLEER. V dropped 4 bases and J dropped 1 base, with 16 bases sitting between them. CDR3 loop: CASSPTEAGLNYGYTF. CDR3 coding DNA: TGCGCCAGCAGCCCCACCGAGGCAGGGCTTAACTATGGCTACACCTTC.

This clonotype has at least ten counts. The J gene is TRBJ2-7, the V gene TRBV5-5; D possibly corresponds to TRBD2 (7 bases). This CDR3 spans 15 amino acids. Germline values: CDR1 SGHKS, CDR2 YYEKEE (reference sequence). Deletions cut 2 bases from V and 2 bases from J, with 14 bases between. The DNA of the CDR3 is TGTGCCAGCAGCTTCTTCGTCGGGGGGCCCTACGAGCAGTACTTC. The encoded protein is CASSFFVGGPYEQYF.

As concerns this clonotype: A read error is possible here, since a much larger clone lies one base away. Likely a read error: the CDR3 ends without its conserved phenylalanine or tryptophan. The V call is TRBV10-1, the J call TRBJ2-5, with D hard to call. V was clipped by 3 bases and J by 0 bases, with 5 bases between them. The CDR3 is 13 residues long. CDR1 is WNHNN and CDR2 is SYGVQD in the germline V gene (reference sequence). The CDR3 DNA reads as TGCGCCAGCAGTGACTACGACCAAGAGACCCAGTACCTC. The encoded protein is CASSDYDQETQYL.

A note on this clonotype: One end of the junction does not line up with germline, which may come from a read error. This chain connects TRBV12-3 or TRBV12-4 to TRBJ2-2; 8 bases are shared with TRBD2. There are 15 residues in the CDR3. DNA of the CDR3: TGTGCCAGCAGTGCCAGCGGGAGACCCTTCGGGGAGCCGTTTTTT. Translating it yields CASSASGRPFGEPFF.

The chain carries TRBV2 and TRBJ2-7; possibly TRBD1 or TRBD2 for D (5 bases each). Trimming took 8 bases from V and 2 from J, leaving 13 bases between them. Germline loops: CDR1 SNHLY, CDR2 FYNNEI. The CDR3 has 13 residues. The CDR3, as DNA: TGTGCCAGCTCAGGGACGAGGACCTACGAGCAGTACTTC. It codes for CASSGTRTYEQYF. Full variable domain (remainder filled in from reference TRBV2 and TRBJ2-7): EPEVTQTPSHQVTQMGQEVILRCVPISNHLYFYWYRQILGQKVEFLVSFYNNEISEKSEIFDDQFSVERPDGSNFTLKIRSTKLEDSAMYFCASSGTRTYEQYFGPGTRLTVT.

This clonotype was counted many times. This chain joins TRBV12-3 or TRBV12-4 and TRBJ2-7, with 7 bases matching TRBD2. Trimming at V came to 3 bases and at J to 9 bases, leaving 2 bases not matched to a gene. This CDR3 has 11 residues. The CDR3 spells CASSFGRGQYF. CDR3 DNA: TGTGCCAGCAGTTTTGGGAGGGGGCAGTACTTC.

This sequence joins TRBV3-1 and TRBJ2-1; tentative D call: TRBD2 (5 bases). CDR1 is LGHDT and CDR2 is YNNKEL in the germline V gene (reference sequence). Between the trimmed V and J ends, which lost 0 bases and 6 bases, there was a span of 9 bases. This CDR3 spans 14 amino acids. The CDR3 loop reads CASSQDRLANEQFF. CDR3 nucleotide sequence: TGTGCCAGCAGCCAAGATCGGCTAGCCAATGAGCAGTTCTTC.

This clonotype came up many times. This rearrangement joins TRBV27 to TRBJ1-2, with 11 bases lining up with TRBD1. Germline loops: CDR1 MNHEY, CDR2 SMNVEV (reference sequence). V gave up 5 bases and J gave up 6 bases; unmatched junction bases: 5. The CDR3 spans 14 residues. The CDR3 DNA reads TGTGCCAGCAGTCCCCAGGACAGGGGGCATGGCTACACCTTC. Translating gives CASSPQDRGHGYTF.

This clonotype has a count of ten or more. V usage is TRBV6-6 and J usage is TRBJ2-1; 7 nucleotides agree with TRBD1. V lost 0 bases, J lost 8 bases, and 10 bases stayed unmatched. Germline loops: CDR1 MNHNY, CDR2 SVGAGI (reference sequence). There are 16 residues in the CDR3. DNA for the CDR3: TGTGCCAGCAGTTACTCGATTTTCAGACAGGGCCATGAGCAGTTCTTC. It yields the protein CASSYSIFRQGHEQFF.

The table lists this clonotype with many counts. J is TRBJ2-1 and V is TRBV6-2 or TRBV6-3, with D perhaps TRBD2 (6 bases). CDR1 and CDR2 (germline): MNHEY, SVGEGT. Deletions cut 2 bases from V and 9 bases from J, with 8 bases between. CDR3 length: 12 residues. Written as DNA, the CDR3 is TGTGCCAGCAGTTACGCGGGACCTGAGCAGTTCTTC. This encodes CASSYAGPEQFF.

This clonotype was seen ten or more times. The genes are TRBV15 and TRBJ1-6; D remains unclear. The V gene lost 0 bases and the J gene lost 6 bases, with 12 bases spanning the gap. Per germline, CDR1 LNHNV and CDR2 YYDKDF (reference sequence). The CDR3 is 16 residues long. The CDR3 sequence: CATSRDIEGPNSPLHF. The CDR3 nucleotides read TGTGCCACCAGCAGAGATATCGAGGGTCCTAATTCACCCCTCCACTTT.

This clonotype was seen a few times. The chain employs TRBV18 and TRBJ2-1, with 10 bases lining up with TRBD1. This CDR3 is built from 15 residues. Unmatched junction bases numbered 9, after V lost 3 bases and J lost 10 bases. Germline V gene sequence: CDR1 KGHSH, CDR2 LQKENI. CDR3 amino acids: CASSPSGQGRGEQFF. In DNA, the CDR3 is TGTGCCAGCTCACCTTCGGGACAGGGGCGAGGAGAGCAGTTCTTC. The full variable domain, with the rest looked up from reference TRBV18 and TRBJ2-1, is NAGVMQNPRHLVRRRGQEARLRCSPMKGHSHVYWYRQLPEEGLKFMVYLQKENIIDESGMPKERFSAEFPKEGPSILRIQQVVRGDSAAYFCASSPSGQGRGEQFFGPGTRLTVL.

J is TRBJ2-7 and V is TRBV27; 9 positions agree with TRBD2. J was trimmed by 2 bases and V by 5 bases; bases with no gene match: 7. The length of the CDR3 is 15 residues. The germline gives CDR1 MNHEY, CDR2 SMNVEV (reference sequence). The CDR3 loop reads CASSTAGLAAYEQYF. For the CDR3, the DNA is TGTGCCAGCAGTACGGCGGGACTAGCCGCCTACGAGCAGTACTTC.

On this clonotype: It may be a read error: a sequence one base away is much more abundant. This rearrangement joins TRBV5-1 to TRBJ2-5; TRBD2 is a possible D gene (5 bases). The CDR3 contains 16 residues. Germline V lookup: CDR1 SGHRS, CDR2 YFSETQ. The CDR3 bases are TGCGCCGGCAGCTTTCAGACTGACATCGGGGATGAGACCCAGTACTTC. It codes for CAGSFQTDIGDETQYF.